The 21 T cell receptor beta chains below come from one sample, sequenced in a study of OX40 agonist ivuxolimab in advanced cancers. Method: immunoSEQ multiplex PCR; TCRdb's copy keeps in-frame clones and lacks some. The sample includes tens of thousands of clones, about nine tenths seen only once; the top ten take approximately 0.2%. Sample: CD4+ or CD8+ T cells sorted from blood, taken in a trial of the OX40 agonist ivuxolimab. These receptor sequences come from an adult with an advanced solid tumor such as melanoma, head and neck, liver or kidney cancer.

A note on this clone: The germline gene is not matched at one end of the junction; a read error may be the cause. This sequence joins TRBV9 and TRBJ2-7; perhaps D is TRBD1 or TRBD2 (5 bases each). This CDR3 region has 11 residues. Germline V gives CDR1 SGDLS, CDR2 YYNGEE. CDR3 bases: TGTGCCAGCAGCACCCCCGGGACGATCGCCTTC. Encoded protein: CASSTPGTIAF.

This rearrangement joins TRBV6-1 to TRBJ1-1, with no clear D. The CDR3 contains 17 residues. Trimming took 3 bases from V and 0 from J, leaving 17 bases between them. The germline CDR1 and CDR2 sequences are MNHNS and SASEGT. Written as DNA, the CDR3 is TGTGCCAGCAGTGACTTCTATCCCGCCCAGATGAACACTGAAGCTTTCTTT. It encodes CASSDFYPAQMNTEAFF.

The CDR3 coding sequence is TGTGCCAGCAGCCCTCCGGGACTGAACTACAATGAGCAGTTCTTC. Translation gives CASSPPGLNYNEQFF. The gene calls are TRBV5-4 and TRBJ2-1; D perhaps matches TRBD2 (6 bases). The length of the CDR3 is 15 residues. V lost 4 bases and J 3 bases, leaving 14 bases between the germline ends. The V gene's germline CDR1 is SGHNT and CDR2 YYREEE (reference sequence).

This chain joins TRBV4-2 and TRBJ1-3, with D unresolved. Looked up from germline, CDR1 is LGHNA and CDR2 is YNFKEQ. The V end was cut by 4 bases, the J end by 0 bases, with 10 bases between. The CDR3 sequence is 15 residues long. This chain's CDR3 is CASSRDGNSGNTIYF. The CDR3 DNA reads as TGTGCCAGCAGCCGCGACGGCAACTCTGGAAACACCATATATTTT.

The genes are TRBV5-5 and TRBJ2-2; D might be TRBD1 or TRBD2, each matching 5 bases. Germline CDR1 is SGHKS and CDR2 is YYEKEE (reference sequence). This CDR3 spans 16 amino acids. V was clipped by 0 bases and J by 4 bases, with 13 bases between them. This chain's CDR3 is CASSLGWDRLTGELFF. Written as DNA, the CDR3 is TGTGCCAGCAGCTTGGGATGGGACCGTCTCACCGGGGAGCTGTTTTTT.

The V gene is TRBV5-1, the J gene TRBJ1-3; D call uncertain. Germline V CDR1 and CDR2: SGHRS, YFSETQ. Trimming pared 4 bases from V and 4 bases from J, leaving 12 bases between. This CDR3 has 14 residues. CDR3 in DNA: TGCGCCAGCAGCCCTCCCGGACCCGGAAACACCATATATTTT. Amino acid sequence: CASSPPGPGNTIYF.

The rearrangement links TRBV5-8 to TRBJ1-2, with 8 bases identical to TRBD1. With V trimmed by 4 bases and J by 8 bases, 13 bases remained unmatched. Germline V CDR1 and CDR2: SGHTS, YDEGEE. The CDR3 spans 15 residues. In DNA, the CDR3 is TGTGCCAGCAGCCATGGACAGGGCCCGGTGGGGGGCTACACCTTC. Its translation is CASSHGQGPVGGYTF.

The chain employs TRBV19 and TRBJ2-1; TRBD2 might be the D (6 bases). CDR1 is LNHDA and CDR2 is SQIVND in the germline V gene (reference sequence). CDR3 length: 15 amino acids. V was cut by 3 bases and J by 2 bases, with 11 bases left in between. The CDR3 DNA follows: TGTGCCAGTAGTATCAGGAGGGACCCCTACAATGAGCAGTTCTTC. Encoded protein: CASSIRRDPYNEQFF.

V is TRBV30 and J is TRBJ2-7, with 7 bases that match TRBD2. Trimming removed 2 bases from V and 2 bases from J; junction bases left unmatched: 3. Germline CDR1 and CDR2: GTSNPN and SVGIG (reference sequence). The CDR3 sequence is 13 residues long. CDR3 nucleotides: TGTGCCTGGAGTTTAGCGGGTGCCTACGAGCAGTACTTC. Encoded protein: CAWSLAGAYEQYF.

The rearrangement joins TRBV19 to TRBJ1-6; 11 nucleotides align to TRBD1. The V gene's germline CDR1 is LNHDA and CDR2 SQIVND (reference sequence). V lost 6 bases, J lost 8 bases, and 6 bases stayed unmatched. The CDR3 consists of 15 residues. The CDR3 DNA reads TGTGCCAGTAGCGACCCGGGACAGGGGGATTCACCCCTCCACTTT. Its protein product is CASSDPGQGDSPLHF.

Written as DNA, the CDR3 is TGTGCCAGCAGTTTATTCGGCGGGGCCAATGGCTACACCTTC. Translation: CASSLFGGANGYTF. The rearrangement uses TRBV27 and TRBJ1-2; possibly TRBD1 for D (5 bases). V gave up 1 base and J gave up 6 bases, with 12 bases separating them. Looked up from germline, CDR1 is MNHEY and CDR2 is SMNVEV (reference sequence). This CDR3 is built from 14 residues.

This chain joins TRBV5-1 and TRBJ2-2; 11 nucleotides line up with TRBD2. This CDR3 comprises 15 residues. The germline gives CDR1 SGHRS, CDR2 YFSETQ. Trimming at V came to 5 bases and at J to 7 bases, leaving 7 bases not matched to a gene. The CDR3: CASSPSGRSDGELFF. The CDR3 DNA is TGCGCCAGCAGTCCTAGCGGGAGGTCGGACGGGGAGCTGTTTTTT.

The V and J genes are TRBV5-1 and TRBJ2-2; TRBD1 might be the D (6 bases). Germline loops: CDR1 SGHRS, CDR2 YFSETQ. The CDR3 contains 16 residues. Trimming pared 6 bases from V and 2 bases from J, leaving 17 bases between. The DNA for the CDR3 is TGCGCCAGCACCAAGGGGACATCACTCAACACCGGGGAGCTGTTTTTT. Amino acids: CASTKGTSLNTGELFF.

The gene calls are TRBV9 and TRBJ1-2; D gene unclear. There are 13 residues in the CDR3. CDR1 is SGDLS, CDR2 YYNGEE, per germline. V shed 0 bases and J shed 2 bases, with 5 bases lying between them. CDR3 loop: CASSVEGNYGYTF. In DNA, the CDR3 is TGTGCCAGCAGCGTAGAAGGGAACTATGGCTACACCTTC. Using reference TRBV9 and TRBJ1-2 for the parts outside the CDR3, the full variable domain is DSGVTQTPKHLITATGQRVTLRCSPRSGDLSVYWYQQSLDQGLQFLIQYYNGEERAKGNILERFSAQQFPDLHSELNLSSLELGDSALYFCASSVEGNYGYTFGSGTRLTVV.

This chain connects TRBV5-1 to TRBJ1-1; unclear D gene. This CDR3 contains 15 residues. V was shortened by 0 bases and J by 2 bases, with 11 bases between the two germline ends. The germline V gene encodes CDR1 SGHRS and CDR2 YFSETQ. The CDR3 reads CASSLVSGRNTEAFF. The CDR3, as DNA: TGCGCCAGCAGCTTGGTCTCCGGGCGCAACACTGAAGCTTTCTTT.

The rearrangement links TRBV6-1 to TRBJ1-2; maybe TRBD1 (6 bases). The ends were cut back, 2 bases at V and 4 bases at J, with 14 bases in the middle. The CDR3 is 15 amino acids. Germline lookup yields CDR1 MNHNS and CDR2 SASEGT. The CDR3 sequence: CASSERRGYPYGYTF. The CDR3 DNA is TGTGCCAGCAGTGAAAGGAGGGGGTATCCCTATGGCTACACCTTC.

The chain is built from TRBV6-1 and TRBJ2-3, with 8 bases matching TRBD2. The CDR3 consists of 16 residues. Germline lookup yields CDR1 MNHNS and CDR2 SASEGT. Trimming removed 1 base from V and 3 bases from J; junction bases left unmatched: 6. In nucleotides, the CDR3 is TGTGCCAGCAGTGAAGATCGCCGCGGGGGGACAGATACGCAGTATTTT. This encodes CASSEDRRGGTDTQYF.

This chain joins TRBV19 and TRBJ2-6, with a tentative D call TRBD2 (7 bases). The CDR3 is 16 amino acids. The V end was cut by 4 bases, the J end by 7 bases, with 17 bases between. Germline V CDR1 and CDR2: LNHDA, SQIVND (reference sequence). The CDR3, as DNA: TGTGCCAGTAGTAAGAGGGGGGGATTGGGTGCCAACGTCCTGACTTTC. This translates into CASSKRGGLGANVLTF.

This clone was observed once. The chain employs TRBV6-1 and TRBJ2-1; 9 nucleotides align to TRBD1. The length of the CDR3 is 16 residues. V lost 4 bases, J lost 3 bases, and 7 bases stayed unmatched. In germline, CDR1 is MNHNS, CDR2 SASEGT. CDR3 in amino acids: CASSVQQGAFYNEQFF. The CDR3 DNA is TGTGCCAGCAGTGTTCAACAGGGGGCGTTCTACAATGAGCAGTTCTTC.

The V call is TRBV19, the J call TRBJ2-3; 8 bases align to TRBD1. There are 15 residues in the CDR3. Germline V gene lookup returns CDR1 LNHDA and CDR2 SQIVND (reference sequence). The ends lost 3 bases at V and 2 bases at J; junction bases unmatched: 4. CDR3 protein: CASSIRTGYTDTQYF. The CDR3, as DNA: TGTGCCAGTAGTATCCGGACAGGGTACACAGATACGCAGTATTTT. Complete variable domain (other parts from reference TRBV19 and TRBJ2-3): DGGITQSPKYLFRKEGQNVTLSCEQNLNHDAMYWYRQDPGQGLRLIYYSQIVNDFQKGDIAEGYSVSREKKESFPLTVTSAQKNPTAFYLCASSIRTGYTDTQYFGPGTRLTVL.

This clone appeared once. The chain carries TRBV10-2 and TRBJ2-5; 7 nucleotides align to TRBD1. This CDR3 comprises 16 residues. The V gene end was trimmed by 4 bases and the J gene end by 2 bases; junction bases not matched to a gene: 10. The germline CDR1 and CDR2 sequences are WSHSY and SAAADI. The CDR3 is CASSGNVGQPQETQYF. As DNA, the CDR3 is TGCGCCAGCAGTGGGAACGTGGGACAGCCTCAAGAGACCCAGTACTTC.